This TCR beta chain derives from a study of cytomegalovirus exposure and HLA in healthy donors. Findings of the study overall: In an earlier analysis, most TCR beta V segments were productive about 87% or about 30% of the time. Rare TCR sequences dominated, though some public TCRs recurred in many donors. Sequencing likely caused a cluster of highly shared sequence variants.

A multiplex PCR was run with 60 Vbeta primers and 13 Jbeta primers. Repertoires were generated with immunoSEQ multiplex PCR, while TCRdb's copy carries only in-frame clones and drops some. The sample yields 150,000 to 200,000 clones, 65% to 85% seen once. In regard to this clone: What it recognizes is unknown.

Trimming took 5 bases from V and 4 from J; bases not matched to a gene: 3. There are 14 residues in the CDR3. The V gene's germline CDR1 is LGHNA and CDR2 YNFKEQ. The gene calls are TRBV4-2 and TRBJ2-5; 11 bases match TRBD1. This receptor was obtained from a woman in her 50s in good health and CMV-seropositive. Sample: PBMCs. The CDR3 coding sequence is TGTGCCAGCAGCAGGGGGACAGGGGGAGAGACCCAGTACTTC. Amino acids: CASSRGTGGETQYF.